A single sample is the source of the 11 T cell receptor beta chains below, sequenced in a study of T cells in Graves' hyperthyroidism and ophthalmopathy. Authors of the study amplified TCR beta CDR3 regions from RNA transcripts. A first-round RT-PCR of the TCR CDR3 used the HTBI primer set. One entry per CDR3 protein, called by TCRdb with MiXCR from the multiplex PCR reads. Of more than 450,000 distinct CDR3 sequences listed, 12% to 15% were seen once; the top ten hold about 15%. The specimen was blood. The receptors come from a woman aged 40 to 50 with Graves' hyperthyroidism.

J is TRBJ2-3 and V is TRBV27; 12 bases agree with TRBD2. V shed 4 bases, J shed 3 bases, and the junction held 14 bases outside the gene matches. Per the germline V gene, CDR1 is MNHEY and CDR2 is SMNVEV (reference sequence). The CDR3 is 19 amino acids. Written as DNA, the CDR3 is TGTGCCAGCAGTTCCTGGGGAAGACTAGCGGGAGTCGGTACAGATACGCAGTATTTT. Encoded protein: CASSSWGRLAGVGTDTQYF.

There are many counts of this clonotype. This rearrangement joins TRBV24-1 to TRBJ2-1; TRBD1 matches 12 bases. The CDR3 has 16 residues. V shed 4 bases and J 7 bases; nucleotides not matched to a gene: 7. The germline CDR1 and CDR2 sequences are KGHDR and SFDVKD. CDR3 bases: TGTGCCACCAGTGAGGCGGGACAGGGGGCGTGGAATGAGCAGTTCTTC. Residues: CATSEAGQGAWNEQFF.

This clonotype was counted ten times or more. The chain uses TRBV6-1 and TRBJ2-1; the match to TRBD2 covers 9 bases. Per germline, CDR1 MNHNS and CDR2 SASEGT. The CDR3 loop spans 16 amino acids. The V segment lost 6 bases and the J segment 3 bases; nucleotides outside the gene matches: 9. CDR3 sequence: CASRGTSSRDYNEQFF. CDR3 nucleotides: TGTGCCAGCAGGGGGACTAGCAGCCGTGACTACAATGAGCAGTTCTTC.

This clonotype has just a few counts. V gene TRBV7-3 combines with J gene TRBJ2-3; D may be TRBD1 (5 bases). The CDR3 loop spans 14 amino acids. CDR1 and CDR2 from the germline V gene are SGHTA and FQGTGA. Trimming pared 0 bases from V and 7 bases from J, leaving 11 bases between. The CDR3 here is CASSLTGVGNTQYF. The CDR3 nucleotides are TGTGCCAGCAGCTTAACAGGGGTGGGCAATACGCAGTATTTT.

This clonotype was observed a few times. This sequence joins TRBV29-1 and TRBJ2-1, with no clear D. The V and J ends lost 2 bases and 7 bases respectively, with 9 bases between them. CDR3 length: 12 amino acids. Germline V gene sequence: CDR1 SQVTM, CDR2 ANQGSEA. The CDR3 DNA reads as TGCAGCGTTGAACTAGGGTTTAATGAGCAGTTCTTC. Amino acids: CSVELGFNEQFF.

V gene TRBV18 combines with J gene TRBJ2-5; 10 bases fit TRBD2. The CDR3 is 16 residues long. CDR1 is KGHSH and CDR2 is LQKENI in the germline V gene. The V and J ends lost 2 bases and 2 bases, in that order; junction bases with no gene match: 5. The CDR3 DNA reads TGTGCCAGCTCACCAAGCCTAGCGGGAGAGCAAGAGACCCAGTACTTC. Amino acid sequence: CASSPSLAGEQETQYF.

This clonotype was counted at least ten times. The chain recombines TRBV6-1 with TRBJ2-3; TRBD2 matches 9 bases. CDR1 and CDR2 (germline): MNHNS, SASEGT. V lost 6 bases and J lost 2; bases outside the gene matches: 6. The CDR3 length is 15 residues. CDR3 residues: CASREVAGVTDTQYF. The CDR3 coding sequence is TGTGCCAGCAGGGAGGTAGCGGGAGTCACAGATACGCAGTATTTT.

This chain joins TRBV5-1 and TRBJ2-1, with a possible D match to TRBD1 (6 bases). V lost 4 bases and J lost 8, with 13 bases in between. The CDR3 loop spans 13 amino acids. CDR1 and CDR2 from the germline V gene are SGHRS and YFSETQ. The DNA for the CDR3 is TGCGCCAGCAGCACCGTGACAGGTGATGAGCAGTTCTTC. Protein: CASSTVTGDEQFF.

V is TRBV20-1 and J is TRBJ2-2; the match to TRBD2 covers 7 bases. CDR3 length: 15 amino acids. Trimming cost V 3 bases and J 2 bases; bases outside gene matches: 6. From germline, CDR1 is DFQATT and CDR2 SNEGSKA (reference sequence). The CDR3 spells CSASLASGNTGELFF. DNA for the CDR3: TGCAGTGCTAGCCTGGCTAGCGGAAACACCGGGGAGCTGTTTTTT.

There are many counts of this clonotype. CDR3 region: CASSGDPHGYNSPLHF. The CDR3 DNA is TGTGCCAGCAGTGGGGACCCCCACGGCTATAATTCACCCCTCCACTTT. The V call is TRBV28, the J call TRBJ1-6; a weak D match, TRBD1 (5 bases). The germline V gene encodes CDR1 MDHEN and CDR2 SYDVKM. Trimming took 5 bases from V and 3 from J, leaving 14 bases between them. This CDR3 region has 16 residues.

This clonotype was seen more than once but under ten times. The CDR3 coding sequence is TGCGCCAGCAGTGCAAAGGCGGGAGCGGGCACCGGGGAGCTGTTTTTT. As protein: CASSAKAGAGTGELFF. J is TRBJ2-2 and V is TRBV5-1, with 7 positions matching TRBD2. The CDR3 covers 16 residues. Germline V CDR1 and CDR2: SGHRS, YFSETQ. J lost 4 bases, V lost 5 bases, and 11 bases had no gene match.